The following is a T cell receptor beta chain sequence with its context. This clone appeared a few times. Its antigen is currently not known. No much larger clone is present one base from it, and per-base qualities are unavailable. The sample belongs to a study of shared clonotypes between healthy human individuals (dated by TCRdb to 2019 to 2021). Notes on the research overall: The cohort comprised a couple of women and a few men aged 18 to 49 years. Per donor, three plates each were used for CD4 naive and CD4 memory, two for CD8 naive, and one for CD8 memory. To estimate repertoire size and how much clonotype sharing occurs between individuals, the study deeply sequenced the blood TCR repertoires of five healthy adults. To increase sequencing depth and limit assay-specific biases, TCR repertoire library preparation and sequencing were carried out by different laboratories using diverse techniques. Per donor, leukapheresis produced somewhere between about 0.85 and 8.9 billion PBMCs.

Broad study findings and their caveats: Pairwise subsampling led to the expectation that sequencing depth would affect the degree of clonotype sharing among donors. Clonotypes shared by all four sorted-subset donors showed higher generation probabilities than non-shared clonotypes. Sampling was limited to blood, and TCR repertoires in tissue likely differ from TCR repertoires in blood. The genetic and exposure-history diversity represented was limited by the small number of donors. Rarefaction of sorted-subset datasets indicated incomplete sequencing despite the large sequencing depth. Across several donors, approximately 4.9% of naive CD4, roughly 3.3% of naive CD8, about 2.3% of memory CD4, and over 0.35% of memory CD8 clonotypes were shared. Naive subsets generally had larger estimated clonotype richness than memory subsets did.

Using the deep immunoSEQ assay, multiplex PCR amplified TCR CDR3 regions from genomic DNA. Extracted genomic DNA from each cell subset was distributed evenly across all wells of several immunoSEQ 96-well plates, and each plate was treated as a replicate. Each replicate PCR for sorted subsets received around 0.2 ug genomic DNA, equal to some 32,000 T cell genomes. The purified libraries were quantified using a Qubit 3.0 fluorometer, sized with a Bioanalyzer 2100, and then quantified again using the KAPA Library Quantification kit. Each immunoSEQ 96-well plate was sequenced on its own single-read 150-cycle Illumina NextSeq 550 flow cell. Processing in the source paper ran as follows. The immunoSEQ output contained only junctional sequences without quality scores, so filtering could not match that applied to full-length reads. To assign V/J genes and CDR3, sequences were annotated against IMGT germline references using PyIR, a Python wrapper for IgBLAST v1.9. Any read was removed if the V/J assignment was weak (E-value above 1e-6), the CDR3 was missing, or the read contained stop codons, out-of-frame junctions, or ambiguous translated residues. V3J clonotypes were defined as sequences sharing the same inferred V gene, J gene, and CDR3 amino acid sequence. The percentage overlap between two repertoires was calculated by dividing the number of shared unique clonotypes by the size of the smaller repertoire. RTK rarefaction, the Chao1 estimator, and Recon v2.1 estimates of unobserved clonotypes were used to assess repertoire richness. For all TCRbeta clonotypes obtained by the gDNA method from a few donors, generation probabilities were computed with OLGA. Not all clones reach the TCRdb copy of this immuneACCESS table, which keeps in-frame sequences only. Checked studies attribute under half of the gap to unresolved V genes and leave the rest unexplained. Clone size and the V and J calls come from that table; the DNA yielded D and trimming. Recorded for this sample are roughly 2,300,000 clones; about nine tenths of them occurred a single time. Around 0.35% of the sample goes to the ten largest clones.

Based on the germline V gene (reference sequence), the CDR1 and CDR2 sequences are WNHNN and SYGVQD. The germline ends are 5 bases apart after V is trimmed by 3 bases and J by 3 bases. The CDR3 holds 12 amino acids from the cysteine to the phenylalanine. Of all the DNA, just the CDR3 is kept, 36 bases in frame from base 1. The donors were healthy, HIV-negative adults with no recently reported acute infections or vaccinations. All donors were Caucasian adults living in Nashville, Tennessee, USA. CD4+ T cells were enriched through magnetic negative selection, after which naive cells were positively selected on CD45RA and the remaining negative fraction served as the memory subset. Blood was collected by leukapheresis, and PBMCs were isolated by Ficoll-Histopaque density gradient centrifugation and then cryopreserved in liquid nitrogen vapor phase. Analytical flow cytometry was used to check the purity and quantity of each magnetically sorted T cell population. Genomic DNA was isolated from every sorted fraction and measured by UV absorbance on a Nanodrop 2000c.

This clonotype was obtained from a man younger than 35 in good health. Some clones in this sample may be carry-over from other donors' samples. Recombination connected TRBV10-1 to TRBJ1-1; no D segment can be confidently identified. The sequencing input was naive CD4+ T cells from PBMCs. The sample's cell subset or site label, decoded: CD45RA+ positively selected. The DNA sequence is TGCGCCAGCAGTGATCAATACACTGAAGCTTTCTTT. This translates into CASSDQYTEAFF.